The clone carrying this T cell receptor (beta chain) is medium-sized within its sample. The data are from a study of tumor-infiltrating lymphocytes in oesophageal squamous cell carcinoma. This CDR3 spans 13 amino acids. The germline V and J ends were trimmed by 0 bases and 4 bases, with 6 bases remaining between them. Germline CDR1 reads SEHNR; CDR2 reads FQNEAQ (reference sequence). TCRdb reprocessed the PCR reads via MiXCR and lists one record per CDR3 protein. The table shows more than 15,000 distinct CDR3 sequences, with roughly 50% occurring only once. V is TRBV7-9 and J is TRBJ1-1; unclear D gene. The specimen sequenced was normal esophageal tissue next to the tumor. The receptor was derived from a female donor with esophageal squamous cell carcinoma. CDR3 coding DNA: TGTGCCAGCAGCTTAGCACAGCCCACTGAAGCTTTCTTT. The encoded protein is CASSLAQPTEAFF.